One sample yielded the 25 T cell receptor beta chains listed below, sequenced in a study of blood T cell repertoires in COVID-19. TCRdb keeps only in-frame clones here, not all; method: immunoSEQ multiplex PCR. Seen here are around 100,000 clones, around 85% observed once, and the top ten hold about 13%. Sequenced input: peripheral blood. The origin of the receptors is a human donor in a cohort sampled during active COVID-19.

V and J are TRBV14 and TRBJ2-1; the match to TRBD2 covers 13 bases. Germline CDR1 SGHDN, CDR2 FVKESK. The CDR3 is 16 amino acids. The V and J ends lost 4 bases and 4 bases, in that order; junction bases with no gene match: 4. CDR3 DNA: TGTGCCAGCAGCCCTTCGACTAGCGGGGGGTACAATGAGCAGTTCTTC. Translated: CASSPSTSGGYNEQFF.

In its sample, this clone was seen once. The gene calls are TRBV5-5 and TRBJ1-4, with a possible D match to TRBD1 (5 bases). Germline V gives CDR1 SGHKS, CDR2 YYEKEE (reference sequence). This CDR3 has 17 amino acids. Trimming shortened V by 4 bases and J by 7 bases, and 23 bases separated the two germline ends. The CDR3 region is CASSPPGGVQGGEKLFF. The CDR3 DNA reads TGTGCCAGCAGCCCACCAGGTGGGGTTCAGGGCGGTGAAAAACTGTTTTTT.

The chain links TRBV7-2 to TRBJ2-1; 13 nucleotides match TRBD2. Germline V gene lookup returns CDR1 SGHTA and CDR2 FQGNSA. The junction had 5 bases not matched to a gene; V was cut back by 6 bases and J by 0 bases. This CDR3 has 17 amino acids. The CDR3 DNA reads TGTGCCAGCAGGACTAGCGGGGGGCCGAGCTCCTACAATGAGCAGTTCTTC. It is translated as CASRTSGGPSSYNEQFF.

The rearrangement joins TRBV18 to TRBJ2-7, with D perhaps TRBD1 (6 bases). V lost 2 bases and J 7 bases, leaving 15 bases between the germline ends. Looked up from germline, CDR1 is KGHSH and CDR2 is LQKENI. The CDR3 runs to 14 residues. The CDR3 is CASSPGGAEREQYF. CDR3 DNA: TGTGCCAGCTCACCAGGGGGCGCGGAGAGAGAGCAGTACTTC.

The rearrangement uses TRBV25-1 and TRBJ1-2; TRBD1 is a possible D gene (5 bases). Looked up from germline, CDR1 is MGHDK and CDR2 is SYGVNS. V lost 4 bases, J lost 7 bases, and 10 bases lay in between. This CDR3 is 12 amino acids long. The CDR3 DNA follows: TGTGCCAGCAGTGCAGGGAAGGGTGGCTACACCTTC. This encodes CASSAGKGGYTF.

The chain recombines TRBV6-5 with TRBJ1-2, with 7 bases that match TRBD1. The CDR3 is 13 residues long. With 4 bases clipped from V and 7 bases from J, the junction kept 6 bases outside the gene matches. Looked up from germline, CDR1 is MNHEY and CDR2 is SVGAGI. CDR3 sequence: CASSLDTGVGYTF. CDR3 DNA sequence: TGTGCCAGCAGTTTGGATACAGGGGTTGGCTACACCTTC.

The rearrangement joins TRBV7-3 to TRBJ2-3; tentative D call: TRBD2 (7 bases). V gave up 8 bases and J gave up 2 bases, with 14 bases separating them. CDR3 length: 14 amino acids. Germline V gene lookup returns CDR1 SGHTA and CDR2 FQGTGA. The CDR3: CASGRGATTDTQYF. Written as DNA, the CDR3 is TGTGCCAGCGGGAGGGGGGCCACCACAGATACGCAGTATTTT. The full variable domain, rest sourced from reference TRBV7-3 and TRBJ2-3, is GAGVSQTPSNKVTEKGKYVELRCDPISGHTALYWYRQSLGQGPEFLIYFQGTGAADDSGLPNDRFFAVRPEGSVSTLKIQRTERGDSAVYLCASGRGATTDTQYFGPGTRLTVL.

The J gene is TRBJ2-6, the V gene TRBV10-3, with a weak D call TRBD1 (5 bases). CDR3 length equals 15 residues. The germline V and J ends were trimmed by 3 bases and 4 bases, with 10 bases remaining between them. The germline V gene has CDR1 ENHRY and CDR2 SYGVKD. As DNA, the CDR3 is TGTGCCATCAGTGAAAGGGGCGCGGGGGCCAACGTCCTGACTTTC. Encoded protein: CAISERGAGANVLTF.

This rearrangement joins TRBV7-9 to TRBJ2-7; D gene ambiguous. The germline gives CDR1 SEHNR, CDR2 FQNEAQ (reference sequence). The CDR3 consists of 12 residues. V lost 5 bases and J lost 3, with 8 bases in between. CDR3 DNA: TGTGCCAGCAGCCGTGAGGTCTACGAGCAGTACTTC. It codes for CASSREVYEQYF.

The rearrangement joins TRBV6-6 to TRBJ2-7, with 7 bases identical to TRBD1. The germline CDR1 and CDR2 sequences are MNHNY and SVGAGI (reference sequence). This CDR3 comprises 15 residues. V shed 4 bases and J 0 bases; nucleotides not matched to a gene: 6. This CDR3 reads CASSSTGLSSYEQYF. CDR3 bases: TGTGCCAGCAGTTCGACAGGGCTCAGCTCCTACGAGCAGTACTTC.

The chain carries TRBV27 and TRBJ2-7, with 11 positions matching TRBD2. The J segment lost 6 bases and the V segment lost 6 bases, leaving 10 bases of the junction unmatched. The length of the CDR3 is 15 residues. The V gene's germline CDR1 is MNHEY and CDR2 SMNVEV (reference sequence). The chain's CDR3 is CASSPTGLAGREQYF. The CDR3 nucleotides are TGTGCCAGCAGCCCGACCGGACTAGCGGGCCGCGAGCAGTACTTC.

The chain recombines TRBV5-1 with TRBJ2-3; 7 bases agree with TRBD1. V shed 4 bases and J 0 bases; nucleotides not matched to a gene: 8. CDR1 and CDR2 from the germline V gene are SGHRS and YFSETQ. The CDR3 loop spans 16 amino acids. The CDR3 loop is CASSVGQEISTDTQYF. The CDR3 bases are TGCGCCAGCAGCGTAGGACAGGAGATTAGCACAGATACGCAGTATTTT.

The chain has TRBV6-5 and TRBJ1-6; 8 bases line up with TRBD1. In germline, CDR1 is MNHEY, CDR2 SVGAGI. The CDR3 consists of 15 residues. V shed 2 bases and J 7 bases; nucleotides not matched to a gene: 4. CDR3 in DNA: TGTGCCAGCAGTTACAGGACAGGGAGGAATTCACCCCTCCACTTT. It codes for CASSYRTGRNSPLHF.

The CDR3 bases are TGTGCCAGCACCCCAGGGGCCTACGAGCAGTACTTC. Protein product: CASTPGAYEQYF. The chain uses TRBV28 and TRBJ2-7; D is possibly TRBD1 (6 bases). The ends were cut back, 7 bases at V and 2 bases at J, with 9 bases in the middle. Germline loops: CDR1 MDHEN, CDR2 SYDVKM. The CDR3 totals 12 residues.

The genes are TRBV19 and TRBJ2-1; 9 bases map to TRBD2. The germline V gene encodes CDR1 LNHDA and CDR2 SQIVND (reference sequence). V shed 3 bases, J shed 2 bases, and the junction held 2 bases outside the gene matches. The CDR3 extends over 15 amino acids. In DNA, the CDR3 is TGTGCCAGTAGTATTGGCGGGGGGGCCTACAATGAGCAGTTCTTC. This translates into CASSIGGGAYNEQFF.

The rearrangement uses TRBV7-9 and TRBJ2-2, with 8 bases aligning to TRBD2. This CDR3 is built from 17 residues. Per the germline V gene, CDR1 is SEHNR and CDR2 is FQNEAQ (reference sequence). V was clipped by 2 bases and J by 4 bases; unmatched bases: 9. CDR3 amino acids: CASSLYPSGGVTGELFF. CDR3 DNA sequence: TGTGCCAGCAGCTTATACCCTTCGGGGGGGGTCACCGGGGAGCTGTTTTTT.

The chain links TRBV4-3 to TRBJ1-2; possible D gene TRBD1, 5 bases. V lost 3 bases to trimming and J lost 3 bases, with 11 bases between them. CDR3 length equals 14 residues. In germline, CDR1 is LGHNA, CDR2 YSLEER. The chain's CDR3 is CASSQGWGDYGYTF. DNA for the CDR3: TGCGCCAGCAGCCAGGGATGGGGGGACTATGGCTACACCTTC.

The chain is built from TRBV19 and TRBJ1-1; 7 positions match TRBD1. V gave up 3 bases and J gave up 4 bases; unmatched junction bases: 8. CDR3 length equals 15 residues. CDR1 LNHDA and CDR2 SQIVND come from the germline V gene (reference sequence). The CDR3 nucleotides read TGTGCCAGTAGTATCCCGACGACAGGGAGCACTGAAGCTTTCTTT. This codes for CASSIPTTGSTEAFF.

Only one count was recorded for this clone. The gene calls are TRBV19 and TRBJ1-2, with 8 bases identical to TRBD1. The CDR3 totals 15 residues. V trimming: 3 bases; J trimming: 8 bases; junction bases outside the gene matches: 11. Germline V gives CDR1 LNHDA, CDR2 SQIVND (reference sequence). CDR3 nucleotides: TGTGCCAGTAGTATCCCCCGGACAGGGCTAAACGGCTACACCTTC. Translation gives CASSIPRTGLNGYTF.

The chain employs TRBV6-5 and TRBJ1-1; no clear D gene. The CDR3 runs 13 residues. V shed 8 bases and J shed 6 bases, with 16 bases lying between them. Germline V gives CDR1 MNHEY, CDR2 SVGAGI. This chain's CDR3 is CASGNFQRAEAFF. DNA for the CDR3: TGTGCCAGCGGGAACTTCCAGAGGGCTGAAGCTTTCTTT.

This clone was detected a few times. The chain joins TRBV12-3 or TRBV12-4 to TRBJ1-1; weak D call: TRBD1 (5 bases). There are 11 residues in the CDR3. The V end was cut by 3 bases, the J end by 7 bases, with 6 bases between. The DNA for the CDR3 is TGTGCCAGCAGTTTCAGGGATGAAGCTTTCTTT. It encodes CASSFRDEAFF.

V is TRBV28 and J is TRBJ2-3; a possible D gene is TRBD1 (6 bases). Germline V gene sequence: CDR1 MDHEN, CDR2 SYDVKM. V was cut by 3 bases and J by 3 bases, with 13 bases left in between. This CDR3 region has 15 residues. The CDR3 reads CASSFLLQGTDTQYF. The CDR3 nucleotides are TGTGCCAGCAGTTTCCTTCTACAGGGAACAGATACGCAGTATTTT. The whole variable domain, filled in from reference TRBV28 and TRBJ2-3, reads DVKVTQSSRYLVKRTGEKVFLECVQDMDHENMFWYRQDPGLGLRLIYFSYDVKMKEKGDIPEGYSVSREKKERFSLILESASTNQTSMYLCASSFLLQGTDTQYFGPGTRLTVL.

The chain employs TRBV27 and TRBJ2-3; D unclear. V dropped 5 bases and J dropped 6 bases, with 12 bases sitting between them. This CDR3 has 13 residues. Germline V gene lookup returns CDR1 MNHEY and CDR2 SMNVEV (reference sequence). The CDR3 DNA is TGTGCCAGCAGTCTCCGCCCTGAGGATACGCAGTATTTT. This encodes CASSLRPEDTQYF.

The chain combines TRBV28 with TRBJ2-1, with 9 bases aligning to TRBD2. Losses at the gene ends were 4 bases for V and 9 bases for J; bases not matched to a gene: 4. Germline values: CDR1 MDHEN, CDR2 SYDVKM. CDR3 length equals 13 residues. DNA for the CDR3: TGTGCCAGCAGTTGGGGACTAGCTAGTGAGCAGTTCTTC. Protein sequence: CASSWGLASEQFF. The full variable domain, its missing parts supplied by reference TRBV28 and TRBJ2-1, is DVKVTQSSRYLVKRTGEKVFLECVQDMDHENMFWYRQDPGLGLRLIYFSYDVKMKEKGDIPEGYSVSREKKERFSLILESASTNQTSMYLCASSWGLASEQFFGPGTRLTVL.

The gene calls are TRBV6-5 and TRBJ2-2; possibly TRBD1 for D (6 bases). Trimming removed 8 bases from V and 8 bases from J, with 18 bases in between. CDR1 MNHEY and CDR2 SVGAGI come from the germline V gene. The CDR3 extends over 14 amino acids. DNA for the CDR3: TGTGCCAGCGGACTTATACAGGGTTTGGGGGAGCTGTTTTTT. It specifies CASGLIQGLGELFF.